The present TCR beta chain was sequenced within a study of T cell responses to AZD1222 COVID-19 vaccine. Turning to this clone: Its cognate antigen is unknown.

Regarding the study as a whole: CD4 TCRs linked to vaccination spanned spike, dominating at 160-218 and 743-854. Unmutated variant regions are reportedly the target of nearly half of TCRs that are spike-specific.

The CDR3 length is 14 residues. Trimming cost V 2 bases and J 1 base, with 9 bases left between them. The germline CDR1 and CDR2 sequences are MNHEY and SVGAGI. Only in-frame clones appear in the TCRdb table, and some are missing; sequencing was by immunoSEQ multiplex PCR. The sample consists of around 110,000 clones, approximately 85% of them appearing once. Source: peripheral blood, taken on day 0 of MenACWY control vaccination. The genes are TRBV6-5 and TRBJ2-7; no clear D gene. The receptor was derived from an adult in good health. CDR3 nucleotide sequence: TGTGCCAGCAGTTACCAGGCTGGGTCCTACGAGCAGTACTTC. It yields the protein CASSYQAGSYEQYF.